The 8 T cell receptor beta chains presented below share a single source sample, sequenced in a study of T cell repertoires in cytomegalovirus infection (dated by TCRdb to between 2018 and 2020). The reads were generated on an Illumina HiSeq 1500. The public reads were reprocessed in TCRdb via fastp at Q25 and MiXCR, keeping in-frame beta chains. One record per CDR3 amino acid sequence lists the most common genes and DNA. The sample data list roughly 990,000 distinct CDR3 sequences, and approximately 33% of these were observed just once. Around an eighth of the sample goes to the ten largest clones. These TCRs' antigens remain unknown. The treatment or condition label of this sample denotes: in vitro stimulation with specific CMV peptide epitopes to enrich CMV-specific T cells. This material consisted of cultured CD8+ T cells from PBMCs, taken from culture after CMV antigen stimulation. All receptors derive from a human donor in good health (CMV status not recorded). Some clones in this sample may be carry-over from other donors' samples.

This clonotype was detected ten times or more. This sequence joins TRBV7-2 and TRBJ2-7; a possible D gene is TRBD1 (5 bases). V lost 5 bases to trimming and J lost 2 bases, with 19 bases between them. The CDR3 has 16 residues. Germline V gene data show CDR1 as SGHTA and CDR2 as FQGNSA. CDR3 bases: TGTGCCAGCAGCCTTCGACGAACAAAAGGGGCCTACGAGCAGTACGTC. Translating it yields CASSLRRTKGAYEQYV.

There are a few counts of this clonotype. In DNA form, the CDR3 reads TGTGCCAGCAGCCAAGGGTCCCGCAGTCAGCCCCAGCATTTT. It codes for CASSQGSRSQPQHF. The J gene is TRBJ1-5, the V gene TRBV3-1; no firm D call. Per germline, CDR1 LGHDT and CDR2 YNNKEL (reference sequence). This CDR3 is built from 14 residues. Trimming shortened V by 1 base and J by 6 bases, and 10 bases separated the two germline ends.

This rearrangement joins TRBV5-6 to TRBJ2-2; either TRBD1 or TRBD2 may supply D (5 bases each). CDR1 and CDR2 (germline): SGHDT, YYEEEE. V was shortened by 1 base and J by 2 bases, with 12 bases between the two germline ends. The CDR3 consists of 16 residues. This CDR3 reads CASSLFLGPNTGELFF. In DNA, the CDR3 is TGTGCCAGCAGCTTGTTCCTGGGACCCAACACCGGGGAGCTGTTTTTT.

The chain carries TRBV6-5 and TRBJ1-1; tentative D call: TRBD1 (5 bases). The V end lost 2 bases, the J end lost 7 bases, and 11 bases lay between the germline ends. This CDR3 has 13 amino acids. Looked up from germline, CDR1 is MNHEY and CDR2 is SVGAGI. The CDR3 spells CASSYRGGGEAFF. CDR3 DNA: TGTGCCAGCAGTTACAGGGGTGGGGGTGAAGCTTTCTTT.

This clonotype has ten or more counts. The genes are TRBV7-8 and TRBJ2-1; D unresolved. V shed 5 bases and J shed 4 bases, with 18 bases lying between them. The germline V gene encodes CDR1 SGHVS and CDR2 FQNEAQ. The CDR3 extends over 16 amino acids. CDR3 sequence reads: CASSAYLGIGYNEQFF. For the CDR3, the DNA is TGTGCCAGCAGCGCCTATCTAGGAATAGGTTACAATGAGCAGTTCTTC.

A note on this clonotype: One junction end does not reproduce the germline sequence, and a read error may be involved. The V and J genes are TRBV7-6 and TRBJ1-5; D is perhaps TRBD1 (5 bases). Germline values: CDR1 SGHVS, CDR2 FNYEAQ. CDR3 length: 15 residues. CDR3 loop: CVSSLGGGGNQPQHF. The CDR3 DNA sequence: TGTGTCAGCAGCTTGGGGGGTGGAGGCAATCAGCCCCAGCATTTT.

The CDR3 spells CSATPYGSNPQTQYF. CDR3 in DNA: TGCAGTGCAACTCCGTATGGGTCCAATCCGCAGACCCAGTACTTC. The chain carries TRBV20-1 and TRBJ2-5; D ambiguous. Trimming stripped 6 bases from V and 6 bases from J, with 23 bases between. CDR1 and CDR2 (germline): DFQATT, SNEGSKA (reference sequence). CDR3 length: 15 residues.

This clonotype has only a few counts. The chain joins TRBV9 to TRBJ2-7; weak D call: TRBD2 (6 bases). The CDR3 length is 12 residues. V lost 0 bases, J lost 6 bases, and 7 bases lay in between. Germline CDR1 and CDR2: SGDLS and YYNGEE. The CDR3 DNA follows: TGTGCCAGCAGCGTAGGCGGGACCGAGCAGTACTTC. Amino acid sequence: CASSVGGTEQYF. Based on the CDR3 plus reference TRBV9 and TRBJ2-7, the full variable domain is DSGVTQTPKHLITATGQRVTLRCSPRSGDLSVYWYQQSLDQGLQFLIQYYNGEERAKGNILERFSAQQFPDLHSELNLSSLELGDSALYFCASSVGGTEQYFGPGTRLTVT.